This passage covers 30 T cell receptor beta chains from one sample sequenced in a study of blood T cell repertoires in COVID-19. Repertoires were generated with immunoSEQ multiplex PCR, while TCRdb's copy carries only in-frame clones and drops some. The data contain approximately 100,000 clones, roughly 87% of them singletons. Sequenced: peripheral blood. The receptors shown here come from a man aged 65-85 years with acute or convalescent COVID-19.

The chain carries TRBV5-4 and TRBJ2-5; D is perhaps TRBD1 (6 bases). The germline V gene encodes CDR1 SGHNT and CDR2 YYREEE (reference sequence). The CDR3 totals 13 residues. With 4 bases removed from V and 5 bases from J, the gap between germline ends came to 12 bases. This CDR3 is CASSGTPRETQYF. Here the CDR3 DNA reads TGTGCCAGCAGCGGGACACCCCGGGAGACCCAGTACTTC.

The CDR3 sequence: CASRPLEIVNTEAFF. In nucleotides, the CDR3 is TGTGCCAGCAGACCACTCGAAATTGTGAACACTGAAGCTTTCTTT. V and J are TRBV6-1 and TRBJ1-1; D gene unclear. The germline CDR1 and CDR2 sequences are MNHNS and SASEGT. V lost 6 bases, J lost 0 bases, and 14 bases lay in between. This CDR3 is 15 amino acids long.

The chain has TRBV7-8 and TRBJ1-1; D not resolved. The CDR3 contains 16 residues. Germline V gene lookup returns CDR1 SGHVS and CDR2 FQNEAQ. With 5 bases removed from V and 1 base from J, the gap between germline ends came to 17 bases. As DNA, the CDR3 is TGTGCCAGCAGCCCTCATCGATCCCGGGGGAACACTGAAGCTTTCTTT. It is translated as CASSPHRSRGNTEAFF. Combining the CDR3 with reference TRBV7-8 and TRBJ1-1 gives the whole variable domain GAGVSQSPRYKVAKRGQDVALRCDPISGHVSLFWYQQALGQGPEFLTYFQNEAQLDKSGLPSDRFFAERPEGSVSTLKIQRTQQEDSAVYLCASSPHRSRGNTEAFFGQGTRLTVV.

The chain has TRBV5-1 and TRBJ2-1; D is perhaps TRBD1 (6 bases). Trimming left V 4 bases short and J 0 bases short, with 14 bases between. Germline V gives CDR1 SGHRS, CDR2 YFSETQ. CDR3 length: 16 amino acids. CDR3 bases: TGCGCCAGCAGCCAACGGGACACTTCCTCCTACAATGAGCAGTTCTTC. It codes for CASSQRDTSSYNEQFF. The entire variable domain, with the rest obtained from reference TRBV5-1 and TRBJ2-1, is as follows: KAGVTQTPRYLIKTRGQQVTLSCSPISGHRSVSWYQQTPGQGLQFLFEYFSETQRNKGNFPGRFSGRQFSNSRSEMNVSTLELGDSALYLCASSQRDTSSYNEQFFGPGTRLTVL.

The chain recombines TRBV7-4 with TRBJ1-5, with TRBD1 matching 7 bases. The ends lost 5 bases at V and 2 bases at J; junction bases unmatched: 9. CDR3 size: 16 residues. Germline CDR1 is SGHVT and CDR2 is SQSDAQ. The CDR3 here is CASSNTPGQCNQPQHF. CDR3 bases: TGTGCCAGCAGCAACACACCGGGACAGTGCAATCAGCCCCAGCATTTT.

CDR3 nucleotide sequence: TGTGCCAGCAGCCCCATAGCGGGGGGGAACACTGAAGCTTTCTTT. Its protein product is CASSPIAGGNTEAFF. The genes are TRBV3-1 (or the pseudogene TRBV3-2) and TRBJ1-1, with a tentative D call TRBD1 (5 bases). V lost 4 bases and J 1 base, leaving 13 bases between the germline ends. Germline V gene lookup returns CDR1 LGHDT and CDR2 YNNKEL (reference sequence). The CDR3 spans 15 residues.

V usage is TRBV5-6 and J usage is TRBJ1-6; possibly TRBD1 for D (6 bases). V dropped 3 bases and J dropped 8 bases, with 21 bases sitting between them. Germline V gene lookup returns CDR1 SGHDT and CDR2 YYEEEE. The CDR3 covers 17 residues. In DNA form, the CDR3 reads TGTGCCAGCAGCTCCTATACCCCACAGGGTACGGATTCACCCCTCCACTTT. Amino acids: CASSSYTPQGTDSPLHF.

CDR3 bases: TGTGCTAGTGCCCAGGGGGCCTTTGGCTACACCTTC. As protein: CASAQGAFGYTF. This sequence joins TRBV12-5 and TRBJ1-2; 8 nucleotides align to TRBD1. Germline-derived CDR1 and CDR2 are LGHNT and FRNRAP. J lost 7 bases, V lost 7 bases, and 5 bases had no gene match. The CDR3 has 12 amino acids.

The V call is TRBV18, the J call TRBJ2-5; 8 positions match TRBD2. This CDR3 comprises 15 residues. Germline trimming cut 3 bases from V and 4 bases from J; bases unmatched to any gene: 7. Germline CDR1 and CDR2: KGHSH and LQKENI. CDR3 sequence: CASSPPLRGGETQYF. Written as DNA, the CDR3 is TGTGCCAGCTCACCGCCACTACGGGGGGGAGAGACCCAGTACTTC.

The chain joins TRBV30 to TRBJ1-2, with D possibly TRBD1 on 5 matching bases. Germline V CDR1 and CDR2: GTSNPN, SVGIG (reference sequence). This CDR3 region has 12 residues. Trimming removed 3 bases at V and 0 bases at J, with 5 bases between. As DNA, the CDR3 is TGTGCCTGGAGCAGGGCTAACTATGGCTACACCTTC. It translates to CAWSRANYGYTF.

The DNA for the CDR3 is TGTGCCAGCAGCCATACCGGGACAGCAACGACCCAGTACTTC. Residues: CASSHTGTATTQYF. This chain uses TRBV3-1 (or the pseudogene TRBV3-2) with TRBJ2-5; 7 nucleotides line up with TRBD1. J was trimmed by 7 bases and V by 3 bases; bases with no gene match: 8. The CDR3 loop spans 14 amino acids. Germline loops: CDR1 LGHDT, CDR2 YNNKEL (reference sequence).

Here the CDR3 reads CASTAPRGGGYTF. In nucleotides, the CDR3 is TGTGCCAGCACCGCCCCCCGGGGAGGGGGCTACACCTTC. The chain links TRBV28 to TRBJ1-2, with D unclear. This CDR3 contains 13 residues. Between the trimmed V and J ends, which lost 7 bases and 8 bases, there was a span of 17 bases. Germline CDR1 MDHEN, CDR2 SYDVKM.

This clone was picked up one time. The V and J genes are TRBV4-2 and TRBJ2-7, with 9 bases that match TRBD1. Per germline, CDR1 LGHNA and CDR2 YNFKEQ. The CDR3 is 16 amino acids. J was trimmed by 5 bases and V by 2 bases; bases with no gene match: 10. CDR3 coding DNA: TGTGCCAGCAGCCAATCCCTCGGGACAGGGAGGAACGAGCAGTACTTC. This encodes CASSQSLGTGRNEQYF.

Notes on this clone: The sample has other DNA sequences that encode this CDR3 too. CDR3 sequence (DNA): TGCGCCAGCAGCTTGGAGACAGGCTCTGGAAACACCATATATTTT. Translation: CASSLETGSGNTIYF. V usage is TRBV5-1 and J usage is TRBJ1-3, with D perhaps matching TRBD1 (6 bases). V lost 0 bases to trimming and J lost 0 bases, with 7 bases between them. CDR1 SGHRS and CDR2 YFSETQ come from the germline V gene. CDR3 length: 15 residues. The full variable domain, in which reference TRBV5-1 and TRBJ1-3 provide the parts outside the CDR3, is KAGVTQTPRYLIKTRGQQVTLSCSPISGHRSVSWYQQTPGQGLQFLFEYFSETQRNKGNFPGRFSGRQFSNSRSEMNVSTLELGDSALYLCASSLETGSGNTIYFGEGSWLTVV.

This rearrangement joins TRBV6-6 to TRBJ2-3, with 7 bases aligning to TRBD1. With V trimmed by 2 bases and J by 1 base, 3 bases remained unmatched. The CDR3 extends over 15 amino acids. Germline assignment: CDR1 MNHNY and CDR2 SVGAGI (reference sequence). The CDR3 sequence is CASSYRQGGTDTQYF. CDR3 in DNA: TGTGCCAGCAGTTACCGACAGGGAGGCACAGATACGCAGTATTTT.

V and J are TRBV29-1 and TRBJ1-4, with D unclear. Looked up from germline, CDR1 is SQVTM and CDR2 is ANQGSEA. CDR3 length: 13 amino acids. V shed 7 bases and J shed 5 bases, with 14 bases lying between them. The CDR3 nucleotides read TGCAGCGCCACTGCAGGAGGCAATGAAAAACTGTTTTTT. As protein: CSATAGGNEKLFF.

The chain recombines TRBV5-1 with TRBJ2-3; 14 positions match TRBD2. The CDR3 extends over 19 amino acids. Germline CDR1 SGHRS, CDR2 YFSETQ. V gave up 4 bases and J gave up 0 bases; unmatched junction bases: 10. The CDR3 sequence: CASSPRGTSGGPSTDTQYF. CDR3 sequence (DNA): TGCGCCAGCAGCCCCCGGGGGACTAGCGGGGGACCTAGCACAGATACGCAGTATTTT.

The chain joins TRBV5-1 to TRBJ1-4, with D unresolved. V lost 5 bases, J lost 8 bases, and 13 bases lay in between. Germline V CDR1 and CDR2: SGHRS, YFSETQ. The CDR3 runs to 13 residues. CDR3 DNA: TGCGCCAGCAGAAGAGACACGGGAGAAAAACTGTTTTTT. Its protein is CASRRDTGEKLFF.

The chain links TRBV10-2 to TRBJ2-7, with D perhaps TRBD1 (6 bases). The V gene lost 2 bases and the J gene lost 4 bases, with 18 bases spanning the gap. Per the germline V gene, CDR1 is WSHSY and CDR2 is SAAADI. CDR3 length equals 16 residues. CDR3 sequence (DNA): TGCGCCAGCAGTGAGCCCTTGGGGGCCCCCCGTTACGAGCAGTACTTC. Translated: CASSEPLGAPRYEQYF.

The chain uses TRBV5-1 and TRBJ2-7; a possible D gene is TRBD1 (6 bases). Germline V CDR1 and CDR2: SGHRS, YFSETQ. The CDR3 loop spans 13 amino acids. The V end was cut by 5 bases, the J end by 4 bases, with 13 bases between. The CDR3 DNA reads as TGCGCCAGCAGGGCCACTACAGGGTACGAGCAGTACTTC. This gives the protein CASRATTGYEQYF.

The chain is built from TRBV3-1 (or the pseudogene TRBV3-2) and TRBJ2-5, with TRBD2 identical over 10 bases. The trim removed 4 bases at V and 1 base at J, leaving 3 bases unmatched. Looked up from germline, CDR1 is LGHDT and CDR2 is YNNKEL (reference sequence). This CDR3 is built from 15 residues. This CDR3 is CASSLSSGGQETQYF. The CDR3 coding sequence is TGTGCCAGCAGCCTATCTAGCGGGGGCCAAGAGACCCAGTACTTC.

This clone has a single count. CDR3 amino acids: CASSRGQGSPLHSNQPQHF. The CDR3 coding sequence is TGTGCCAGTAGTAGGGGACAGGGGTCCCCCCTCCATAGCAATCAGCCCCAGCATTTT. V and J are TRBV19 and TRBJ1-5, with TRBD1 matching 10 bases. This CDR3 is 19 amino acids long. J gave up 0 bases and V 4 bases, and 12 bases lay outside the gene matches. The germline V gene has CDR1 LNHDA and CDR2 SQIVND (reference sequence).

The CDR3 sequence is CASSDRRGGPNEQFF. CDR3 DNA sequence: TGTGCCAGCAGTGACCGGCGGGGGGGCCCCAATGAGCAGTTCTTC. The rearrangement links TRBV6-1 to TRBJ2-1; 9 positions agree with TRBD2. The trim removed 3 bases at V and 6 bases at J, leaving 6 bases unmatched. From germline, CDR1 is MNHNS and CDR2 SASEGT. The CDR3 contains 15 residues.

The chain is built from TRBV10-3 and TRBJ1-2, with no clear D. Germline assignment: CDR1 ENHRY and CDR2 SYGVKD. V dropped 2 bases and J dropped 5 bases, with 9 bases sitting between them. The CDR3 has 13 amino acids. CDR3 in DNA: TGTGCCATCAGTGAGAGGAGAGAATATGGCTACACCTTC. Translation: CAISERREYGYTF.

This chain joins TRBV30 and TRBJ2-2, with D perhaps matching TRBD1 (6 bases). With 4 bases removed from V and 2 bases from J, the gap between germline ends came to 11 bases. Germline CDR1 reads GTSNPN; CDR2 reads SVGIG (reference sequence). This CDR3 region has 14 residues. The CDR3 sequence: CAWTRTDNTGELFF. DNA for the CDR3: TGTGCCTGGACACGGACAGATAACACCGGGGAGCTGTTTTTT.

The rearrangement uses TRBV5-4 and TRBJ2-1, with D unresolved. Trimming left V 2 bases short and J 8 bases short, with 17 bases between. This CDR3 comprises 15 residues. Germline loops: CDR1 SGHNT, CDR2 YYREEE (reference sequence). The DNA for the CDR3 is TGTGCCAGCAGCTTCAACAGTCTCGTTACCTATGAGCAGTTCTTC. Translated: CASSFNSLVTYEQFF.

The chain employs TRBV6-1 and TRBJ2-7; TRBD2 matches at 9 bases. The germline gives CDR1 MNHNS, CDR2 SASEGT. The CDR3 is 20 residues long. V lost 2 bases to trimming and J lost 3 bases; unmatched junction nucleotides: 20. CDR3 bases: TGTGCCAGCAGTGAATACTGGTCGGCTAGCGGGGTCCCAATGGGCTACGAGCAGTACTTC. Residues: CASSEYWSASGVPMGYEQYF.

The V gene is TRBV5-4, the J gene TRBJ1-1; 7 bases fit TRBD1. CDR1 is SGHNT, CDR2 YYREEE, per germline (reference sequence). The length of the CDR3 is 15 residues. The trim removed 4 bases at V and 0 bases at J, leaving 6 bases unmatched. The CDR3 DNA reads TGTGCCAGCAGCCTCCTGGGACAGTTGAACACTGAAGCTTTCTTT. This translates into CASSLLGQLNTEAFF.

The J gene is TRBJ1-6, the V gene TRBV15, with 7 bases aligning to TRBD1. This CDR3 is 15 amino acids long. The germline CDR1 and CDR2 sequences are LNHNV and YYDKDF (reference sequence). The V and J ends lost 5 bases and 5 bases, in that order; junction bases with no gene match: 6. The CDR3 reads CATSLRQGDNSPLHF. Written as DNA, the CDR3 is TGTGCCACCAGCTTGCGACAGGGAGATAATTCACCCCTCCACTTT.

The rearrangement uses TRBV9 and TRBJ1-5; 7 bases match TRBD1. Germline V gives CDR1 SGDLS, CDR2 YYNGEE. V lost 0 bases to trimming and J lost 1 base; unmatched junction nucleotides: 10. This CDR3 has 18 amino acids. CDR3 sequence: CASSVGAGGLGSNQPQHF. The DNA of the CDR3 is TGTGCCAGCAGCGTAGGAGCAGGGGGATTGGGGAGCAATCAGCCCCAGCATTTT.